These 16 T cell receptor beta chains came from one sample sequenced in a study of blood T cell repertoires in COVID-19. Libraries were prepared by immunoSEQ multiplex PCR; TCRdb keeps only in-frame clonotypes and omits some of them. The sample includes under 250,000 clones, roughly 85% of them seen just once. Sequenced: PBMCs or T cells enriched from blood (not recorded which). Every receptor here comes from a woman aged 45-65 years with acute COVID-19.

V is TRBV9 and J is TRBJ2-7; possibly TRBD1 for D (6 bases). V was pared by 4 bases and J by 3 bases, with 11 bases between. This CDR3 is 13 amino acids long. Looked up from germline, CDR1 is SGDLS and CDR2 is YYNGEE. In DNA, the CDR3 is TGTGCCAGCAGCCCCCGGGACATCTACGAGCAGTACTTC. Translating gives CASSPRDIYEQYF.

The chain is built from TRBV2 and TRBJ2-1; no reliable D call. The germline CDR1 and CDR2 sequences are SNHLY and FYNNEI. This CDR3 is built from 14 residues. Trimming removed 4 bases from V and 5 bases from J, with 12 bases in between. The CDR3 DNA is TGTGCCAGCAGTGGATGGCATATTAACAATGAGCAGTTCTTC. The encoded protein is CASSGWHINNEQFF.

The CDR3: CSVVVLSGNTIYF. CDR3 nucleotide sequence: TGCAGCGTTGTAGTATTGTCGGGAAACACCATATATTTT. J is TRBJ1-3 and V is TRBV29-1; unclear D gene. With 4 bases removed from V and 4 bases from J, the gap between germline ends came to 11 bases. Germline V gene lookup returns CDR1 SQVTM and CDR2 ANQGSEA. This CDR3 contains 13 residues.

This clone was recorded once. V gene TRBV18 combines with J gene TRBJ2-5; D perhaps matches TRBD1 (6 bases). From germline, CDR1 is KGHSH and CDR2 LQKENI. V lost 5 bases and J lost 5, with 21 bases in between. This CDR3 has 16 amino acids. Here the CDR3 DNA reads TGTGCCAGCTCAAAGACAGGTCTTATGGGATTGGAGACCCAGTACTTC. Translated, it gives CASSKTGLMGLETQYF.

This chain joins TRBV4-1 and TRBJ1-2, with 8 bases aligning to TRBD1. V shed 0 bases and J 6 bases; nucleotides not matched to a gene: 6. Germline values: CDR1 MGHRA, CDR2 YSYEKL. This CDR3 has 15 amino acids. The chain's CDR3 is CASSQEGGTGHGYTF. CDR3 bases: TGCGCCAGCAGCCAAGAAGGAGGGACAGGCCATGGCTACACCTTC.

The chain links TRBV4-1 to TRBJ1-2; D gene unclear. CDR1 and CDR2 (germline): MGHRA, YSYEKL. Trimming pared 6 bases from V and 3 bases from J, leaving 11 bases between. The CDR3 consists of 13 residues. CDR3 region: CASSRGMDYGYTF. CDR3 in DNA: TGCGCCAGCAGTCGAGGCATGGACTATGGCTACACCTTC.

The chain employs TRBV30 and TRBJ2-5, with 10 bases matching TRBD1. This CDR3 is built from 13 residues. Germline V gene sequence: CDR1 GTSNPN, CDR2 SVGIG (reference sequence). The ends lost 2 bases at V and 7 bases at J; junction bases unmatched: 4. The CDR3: CAWSPGQGLTQYF. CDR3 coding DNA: TGTGCCTGGAGTCCGGGACAGGGGTTGACCCAGTACTTC.

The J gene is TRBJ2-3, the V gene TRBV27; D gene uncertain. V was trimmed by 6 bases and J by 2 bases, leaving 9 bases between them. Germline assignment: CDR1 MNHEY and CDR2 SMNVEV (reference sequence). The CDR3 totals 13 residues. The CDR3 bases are TGTGCCAGCAGGCTCCAGGACACAGATACGCAGTATTTT. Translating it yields CASRLQDTDTQYF.

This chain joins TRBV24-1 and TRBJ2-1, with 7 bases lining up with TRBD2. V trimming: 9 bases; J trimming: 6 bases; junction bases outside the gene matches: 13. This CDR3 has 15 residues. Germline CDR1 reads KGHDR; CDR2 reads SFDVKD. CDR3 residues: CATASAGRDGNEQFF. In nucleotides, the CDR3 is TGTGCCACCGCCTCCGCGGGGAGGGACGGCAATGAGCAGTTCTTC.

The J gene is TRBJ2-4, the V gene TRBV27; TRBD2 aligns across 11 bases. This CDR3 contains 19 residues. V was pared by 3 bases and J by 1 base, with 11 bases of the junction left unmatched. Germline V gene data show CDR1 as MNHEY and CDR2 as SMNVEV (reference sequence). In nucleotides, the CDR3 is TGTGCCAGCAGTTTCCGTCCTAGCGGGGGGTCAGGGGCCAAAAACATTCAGTACTTC. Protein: CASSFRPSGGSGAKNIQYF.

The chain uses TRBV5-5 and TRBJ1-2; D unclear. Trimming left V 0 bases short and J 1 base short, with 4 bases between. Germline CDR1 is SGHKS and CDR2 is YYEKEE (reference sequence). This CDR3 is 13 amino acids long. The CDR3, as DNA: TGTGCCAGCAGCTTGGACAGTAACTATGGCTACACCTTC. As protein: CASSLDSNYGYTF.

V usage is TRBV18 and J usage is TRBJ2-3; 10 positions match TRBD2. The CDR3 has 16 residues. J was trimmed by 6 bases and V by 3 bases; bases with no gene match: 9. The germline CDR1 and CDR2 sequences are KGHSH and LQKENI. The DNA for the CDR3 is TGTGCCAGCTCACCTATTAGCGGGGGGCCCACGGATACGCAGTATTTT. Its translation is CASSPISGGPTDTQYF. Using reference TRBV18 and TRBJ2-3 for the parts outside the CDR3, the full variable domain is NAGVMQNPRHLVRRRGQEARLRCSPMKGHSHVYWYRQLPEEGLKFMVYLQKENIIDESGMPKERFSAEFPKEGPSILRIQQVVRGDSAAYFCASSPISGGPTDTQYFGPGTRLTVL.

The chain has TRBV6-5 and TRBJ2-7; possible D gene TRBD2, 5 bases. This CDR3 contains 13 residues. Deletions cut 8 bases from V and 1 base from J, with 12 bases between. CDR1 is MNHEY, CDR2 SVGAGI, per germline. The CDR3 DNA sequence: TGTGCCAGCTCCGGGGTGGTTTCCTACGAGCAGTACTTC. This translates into CASSGVVSYEQYF.

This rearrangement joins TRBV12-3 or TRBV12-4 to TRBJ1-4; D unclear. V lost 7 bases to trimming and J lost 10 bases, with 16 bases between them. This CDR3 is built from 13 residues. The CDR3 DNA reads TGTGCCAGCAAGTTAGGGTGGGAGGGAAAACTGTTTTTT. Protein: CASKLGWEGKLFF.

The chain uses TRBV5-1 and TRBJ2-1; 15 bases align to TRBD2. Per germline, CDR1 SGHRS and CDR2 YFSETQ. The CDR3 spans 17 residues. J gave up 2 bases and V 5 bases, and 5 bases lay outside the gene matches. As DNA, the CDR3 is TGCGCCAGCAGGCGGACTAGCGGGGGGGCCCCCTACAATGAGCAGTTCTTC. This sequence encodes CASRRTSGGAPYNEQFF.

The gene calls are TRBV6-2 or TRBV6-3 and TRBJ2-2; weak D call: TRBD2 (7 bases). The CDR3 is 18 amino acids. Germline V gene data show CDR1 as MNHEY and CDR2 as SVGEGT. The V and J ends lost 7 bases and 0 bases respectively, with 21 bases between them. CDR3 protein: CASTPRGARGANTGELFF. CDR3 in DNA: TGTGCCAGCACCCCTAGGGGGGCCCGGGGGGCGAACACCGGGGAGCTGTTTTTT.